Each of the 3 T cell receptor beta chains below was sequenced from the same sample in a study of regulatory T cells in long-lasting Graves disease (dated by TCRdb to 2020 to 2022). Library preparation used multiplex PCR. The run used an Illumina HiSeq 4000. iRepertoire HTBI primers and Arm-PCR amplification of CDR3 regions were used to construct TCR beta libraries. TCRdb itself trimmed the public reads at Q25 with fastp, ran MiXCR and retained productive beta chains. Merged by CDR3 protein, the rows form single entries marked with the most common genes and DNA. The sample has about 610,000 distinct CDR3 sequences on record, roughly a sixth of them singletons. The ten largest clones capture around 12% of the sample. The meaning of the sample's time point label: newly diagnosed GD, antithyroid drugs for less than 3 months. RNA was extracted from PBMCs in TRIzol for both TCR sequencing and RNA sequencing.

These same records also appear under a second study, on T cells in Graves' hyperthyroidism and ophthalmopathy.

The sequenced sample was peripheral blood mononuclear cells (PBMCs), obtained at new diagnosis, from a patient treated with antithyroid drugs. Source of these receptors: a man younger than 35 with Graves disease. Donor details come from another sample of the same person, matched by shared clones.

This clonotype was seen ten or more times. The rearrangement uses TRBV28 and TRBJ1-5; tentatively, D is TRBD1 (6 bases). The V end lost 6 bases, the J end lost 7 bases, and 10 bases lay between the germline ends. CDR3 length: 12 amino acids. Germline V gene lookup returns CDR1 MDHEN and CDR2 SYDVKM. For the CDR3, the DNA is TGTGCCAGCAGGGAAGGGGGACAGCCCCAGCATTTT. Translation gives CASREGGQPQHF.

The chain joins TRBV7-2 to TRBJ2-2; 9 nucleotides align to TRBD2. This CDR3 spans 16 amino acids. Germline V gene lookup returns CDR1 SGHTA and CDR2 FQGNSA. V shed 5 bases and J 3 bases; nucleotides not matched to a gene: 7. CDR3 in amino acids: CASSQRGLADTGELFF. The CDR3 DNA reads as TGTGCCAGCAGCCAGCGGGGACTAGCAGACACCGGGGAGCTGTTTTTT.

This clonotype has at least ten counts. The V and J genes are TRBV9 and TRBJ2-7; D may be TRBD2 (6 bases). This CDR3 spans 15 amino acids. Germline assignment: CDR1 SGDLS and CDR2 YYNGEE. Between the trimmed V and J ends, which lost 0 bases and 0 bases, there was a span of 10 bases. Here the CDR3 reads CASSVEGGSSYEQYF. The CDR3 coding sequence is TGTGCCAGCAGCGTAGAGGGAGGCAGCTCCTACGAGCAGTACTTC.